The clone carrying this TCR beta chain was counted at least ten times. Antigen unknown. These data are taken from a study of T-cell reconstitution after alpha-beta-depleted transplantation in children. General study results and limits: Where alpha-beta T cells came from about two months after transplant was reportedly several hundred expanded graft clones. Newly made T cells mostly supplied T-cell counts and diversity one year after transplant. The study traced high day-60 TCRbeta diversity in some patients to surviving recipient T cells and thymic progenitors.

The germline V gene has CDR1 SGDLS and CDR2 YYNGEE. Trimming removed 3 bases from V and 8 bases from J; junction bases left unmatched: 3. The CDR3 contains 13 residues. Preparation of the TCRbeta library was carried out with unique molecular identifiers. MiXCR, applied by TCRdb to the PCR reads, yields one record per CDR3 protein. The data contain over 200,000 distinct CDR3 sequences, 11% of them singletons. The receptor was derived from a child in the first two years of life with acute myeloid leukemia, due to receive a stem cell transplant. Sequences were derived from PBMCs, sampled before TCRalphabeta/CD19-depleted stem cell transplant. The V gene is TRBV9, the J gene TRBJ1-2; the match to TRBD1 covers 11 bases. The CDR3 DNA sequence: TGTGCCAGCAGCGCTGGGACAGGGGGAGGCTACACCTTC. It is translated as CASSAGTGGGYTF.